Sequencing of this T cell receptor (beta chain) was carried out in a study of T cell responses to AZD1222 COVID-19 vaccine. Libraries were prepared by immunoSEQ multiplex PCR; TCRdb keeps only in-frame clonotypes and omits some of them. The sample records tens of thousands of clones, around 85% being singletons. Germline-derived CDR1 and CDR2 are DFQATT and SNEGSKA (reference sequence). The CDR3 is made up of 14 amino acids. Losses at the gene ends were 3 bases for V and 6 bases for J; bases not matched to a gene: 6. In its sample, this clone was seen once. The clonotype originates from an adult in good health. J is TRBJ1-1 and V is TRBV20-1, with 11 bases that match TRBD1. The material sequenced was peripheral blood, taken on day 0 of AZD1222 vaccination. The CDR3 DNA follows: TGCAGTGCTAGTGGACAGGGGGCTGGCGCTGAAGCTTTCTTT. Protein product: CSASGQGAGAEAFF.